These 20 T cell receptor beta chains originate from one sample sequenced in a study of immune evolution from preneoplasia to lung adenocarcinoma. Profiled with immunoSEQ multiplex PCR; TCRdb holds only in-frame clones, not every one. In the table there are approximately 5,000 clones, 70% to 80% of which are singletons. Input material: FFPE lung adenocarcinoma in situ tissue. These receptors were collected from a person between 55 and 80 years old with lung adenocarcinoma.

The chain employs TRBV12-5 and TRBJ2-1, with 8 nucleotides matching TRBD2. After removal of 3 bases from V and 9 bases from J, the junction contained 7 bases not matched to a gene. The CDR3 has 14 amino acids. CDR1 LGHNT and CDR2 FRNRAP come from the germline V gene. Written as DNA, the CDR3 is TGTGCTAGTGGTTTAGGGACTAGGGGGGGTGAGCAGTTCTTC. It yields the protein CASGLGTRGGEQFF.

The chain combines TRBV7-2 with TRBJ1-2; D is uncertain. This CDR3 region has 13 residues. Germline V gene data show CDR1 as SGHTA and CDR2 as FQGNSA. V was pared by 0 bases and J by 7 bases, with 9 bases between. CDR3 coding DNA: TGTGCCAGCAGCTTAGCGACTCTCCGTGGCTACACCTTC. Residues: CASSLATLRGYTF.

CDR3 amino acids: CASSSQGGQGLHNEQFF. The CDR3 DNA follows: TGTGCCAGCAGCTCCCAAGGAGGGCAGGGCCTACACAATGAGCAGTTCTTC. V gene TRBV7-2 combines with J gene TRBJ2-1; possible D gene TRBD2, 6 bases. Germline loops: CDR1 SGHTA, CDR2 FQGNSA. The CDR3 totals 17 residues. V was cut by 4 bases and J by 5 bases, with 21 bases left in between.

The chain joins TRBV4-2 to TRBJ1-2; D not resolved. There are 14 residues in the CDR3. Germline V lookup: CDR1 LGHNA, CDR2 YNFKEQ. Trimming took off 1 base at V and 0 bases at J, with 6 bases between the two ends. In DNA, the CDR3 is TGTGCCAGCAGCCAAGGAACGGCTAACTATGGCTACACCTTC. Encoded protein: CASSQGTANYGYTF.

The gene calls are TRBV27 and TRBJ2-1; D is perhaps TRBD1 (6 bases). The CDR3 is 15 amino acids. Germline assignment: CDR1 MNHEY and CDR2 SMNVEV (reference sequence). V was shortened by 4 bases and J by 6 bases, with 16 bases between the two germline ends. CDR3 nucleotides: TGTGCCAGCAGTTCCGGGATATTCAGGGGCAATGAGCAGTTCTTC. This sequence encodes CASSSGIFRGNEQFF.

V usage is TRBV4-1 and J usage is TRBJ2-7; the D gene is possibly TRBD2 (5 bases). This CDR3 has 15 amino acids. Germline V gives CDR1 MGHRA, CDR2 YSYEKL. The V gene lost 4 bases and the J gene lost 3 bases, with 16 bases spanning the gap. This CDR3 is CASSPLPGLVYEQYF. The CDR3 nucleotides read TGCGCCAGCAGCCCGCTGCCTGGACTGGTCTACGAGCAGTACTTC.

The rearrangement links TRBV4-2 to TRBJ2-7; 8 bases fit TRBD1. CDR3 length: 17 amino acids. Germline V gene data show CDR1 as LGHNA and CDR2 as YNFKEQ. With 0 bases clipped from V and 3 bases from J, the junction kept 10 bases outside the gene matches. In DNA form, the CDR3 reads TGTGCCAGCAGCCAAGATCCCGGACAGGGACCTGGCTACGAGCAGTACTTC. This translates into CASSQDPGQGPGYEQYF.

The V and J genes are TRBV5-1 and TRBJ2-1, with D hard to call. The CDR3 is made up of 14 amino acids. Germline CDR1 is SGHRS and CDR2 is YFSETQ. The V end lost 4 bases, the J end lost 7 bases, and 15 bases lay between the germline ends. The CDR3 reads CASSLSSTENEQFF. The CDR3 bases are TGCGCCAGCAGCCTATCCTCGACGGAGAATGAGCAGTTCTTC.

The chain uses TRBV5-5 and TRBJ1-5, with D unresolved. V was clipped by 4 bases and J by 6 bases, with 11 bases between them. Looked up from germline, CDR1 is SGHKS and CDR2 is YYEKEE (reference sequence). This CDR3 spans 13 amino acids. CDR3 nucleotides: TGTGCCAGCAGCCCCGCTCCCAGTCAGCCCCAGCATTTT. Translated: CASSPAPSQPQHF.

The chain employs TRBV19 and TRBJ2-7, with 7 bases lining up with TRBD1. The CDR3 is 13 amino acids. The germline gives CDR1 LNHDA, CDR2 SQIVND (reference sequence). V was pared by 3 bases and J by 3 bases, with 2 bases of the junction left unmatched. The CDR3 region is CASSIAGGYEQYF. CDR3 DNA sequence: TGTGCCAGTAGTATTGCAGGGGGCTACGAGCAGTACTTC. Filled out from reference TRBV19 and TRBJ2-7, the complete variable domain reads DGGITQSPKYLFRKEGQNVTLSCEQNLNHDAMYWYRQDPGQGLRLIYYSQIVNDFQKGDIAEGYSVSREKKESFPLTVTSAQKNPTAFYLCASSIAGGYEQYFGPGTRLTVT.

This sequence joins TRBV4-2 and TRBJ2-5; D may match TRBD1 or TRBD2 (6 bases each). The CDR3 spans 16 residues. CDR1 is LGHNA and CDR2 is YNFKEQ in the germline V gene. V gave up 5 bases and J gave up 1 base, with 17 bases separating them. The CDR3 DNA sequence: TGTGCCAGCAGCTGGACTACAGGGACATCCCAAGAGACCCAGTACTTC. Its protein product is CASSWTTGTSQETQYF.

CDR3 region: CASSAEETQYF. The CDR3 region has the DNA TGTGCCAGCAGCGCAGAAGAGACCCAGTACTTC. The V call is TRBV9, the J call TRBJ2-5; D not certain. V lost 3 bases, J lost 3 bases, and 3 bases lay in between. The germline V gene encodes CDR1 SGDLS and CDR2 YYNGEE. There are 11 residues in the CDR3.

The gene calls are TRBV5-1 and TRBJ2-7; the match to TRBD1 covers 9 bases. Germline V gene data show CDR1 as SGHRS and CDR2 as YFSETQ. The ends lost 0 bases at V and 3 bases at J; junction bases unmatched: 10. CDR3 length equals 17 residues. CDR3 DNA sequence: TGCGCCAGCAGCTTGGGAGCTAATACAGGGGGCTTCTACGAGCAGTACTTC. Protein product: CASSLGANTGGFYEQYF.

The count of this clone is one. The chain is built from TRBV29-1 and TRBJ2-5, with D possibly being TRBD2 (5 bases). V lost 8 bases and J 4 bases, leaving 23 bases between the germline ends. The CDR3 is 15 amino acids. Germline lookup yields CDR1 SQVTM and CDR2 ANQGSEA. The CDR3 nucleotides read TGCAGCAACCCCCACCCGGCACTAGGCGGAGAGACCCAGTACTTC. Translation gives CSNPHPALGGETQYF.

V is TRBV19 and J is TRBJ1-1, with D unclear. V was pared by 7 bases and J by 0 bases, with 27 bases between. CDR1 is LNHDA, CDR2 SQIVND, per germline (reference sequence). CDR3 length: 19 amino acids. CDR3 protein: CASNEVYPWSGQLNTEAFF. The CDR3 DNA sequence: TGTGCCAGTAATGAAGTCTACCCATGGAGTGGTCAGTTGAACACTGAAGCTTTCTTT.

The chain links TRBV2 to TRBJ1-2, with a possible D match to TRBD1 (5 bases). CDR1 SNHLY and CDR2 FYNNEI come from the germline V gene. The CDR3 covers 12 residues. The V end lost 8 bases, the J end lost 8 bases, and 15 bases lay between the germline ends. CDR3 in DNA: TGTGCCAGCGGACATCTCCCGAGAGGCTACACCTTC. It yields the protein CASGHLPRGYTF. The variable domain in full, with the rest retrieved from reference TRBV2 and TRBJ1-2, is EPEVTQTPSHQVTQMGQEVILRCVPISNHLYFYWYRQILGQKVEFLVSFYNNEISEKSEIFDDQFSVERPDGSNFTLKIRSTKLEDSAMYFCASGHLPRGYTFGSGTRLTVV.

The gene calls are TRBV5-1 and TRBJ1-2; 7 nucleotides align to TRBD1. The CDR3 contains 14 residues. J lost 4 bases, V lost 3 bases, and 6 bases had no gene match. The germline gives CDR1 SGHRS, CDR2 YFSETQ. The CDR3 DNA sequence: TGCGCCAGCAGCTCCTTCCCAGGGGGCTATGGCTACACCTTC. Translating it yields CASSSFPGGYGYTF. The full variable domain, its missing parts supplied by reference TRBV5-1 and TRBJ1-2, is KAGVTQTPRYLIKTRGQQVTLSCSPISGHRSVSWYQQTPGQGLQFLFEYFSETQRNKGNFPGRFSGRQFSNSRSEMNVSTLELGDSALYLCASSSFPGGYGYTFGSGTRLTVV.

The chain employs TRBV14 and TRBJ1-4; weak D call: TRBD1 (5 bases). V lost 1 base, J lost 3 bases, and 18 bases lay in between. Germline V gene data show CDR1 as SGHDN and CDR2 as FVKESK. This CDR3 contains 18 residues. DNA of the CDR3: TGTGCCAGCAGCCAAGTGGCAGGGATTGCCCTGGCTAATGAAAAACTGTTTTTT. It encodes CASSQVAGIALANEKLFF.

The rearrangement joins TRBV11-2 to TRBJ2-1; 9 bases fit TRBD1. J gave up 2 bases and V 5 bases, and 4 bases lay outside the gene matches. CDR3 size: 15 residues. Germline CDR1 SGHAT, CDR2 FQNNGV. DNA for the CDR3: TGTGCCAGCAGCCCCGGGACAGGGCCCTACAATGAGCAGTTCTTC. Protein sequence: CASSPGTGPYNEQFF.

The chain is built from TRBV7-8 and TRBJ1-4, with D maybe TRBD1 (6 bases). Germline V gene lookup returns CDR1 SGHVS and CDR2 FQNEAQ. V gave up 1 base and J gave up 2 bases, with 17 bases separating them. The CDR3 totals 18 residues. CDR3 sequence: CASSLVGRGIGTNEKLFF. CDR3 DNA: TGTGCCAGCAGCTTAGTGGGCAGGGGAATAGGTACTAATGAAAAACTGTTTTTT. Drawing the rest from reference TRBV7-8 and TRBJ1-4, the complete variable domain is GAGVSQSPRYKVAKRGQDVALRCDPISGHVSLFWYQQALGQGPEFLTYFQNEAQLDKSGLPSDRFFAERPEGSVSTLKIQRTQQEDSAVYLCASSLVGRGIGTNEKLFFGSGTQLSVL.